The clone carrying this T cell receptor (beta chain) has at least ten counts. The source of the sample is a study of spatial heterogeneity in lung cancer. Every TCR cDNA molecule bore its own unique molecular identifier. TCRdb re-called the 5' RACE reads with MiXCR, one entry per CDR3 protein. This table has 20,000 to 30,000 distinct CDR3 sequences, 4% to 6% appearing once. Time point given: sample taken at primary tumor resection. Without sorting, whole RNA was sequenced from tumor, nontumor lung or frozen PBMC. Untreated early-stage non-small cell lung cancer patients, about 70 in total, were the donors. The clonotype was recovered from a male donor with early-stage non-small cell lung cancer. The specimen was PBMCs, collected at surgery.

The CDR3 DNA is TGTGCCAGCGGGGCAGTATCCTACAATGAGCAGTTCTTC. Translated, it gives CASGAVSYNEQFF. This chain uses TRBV6-1 with TRBJ2-1; weak D call: TRBD1 (5 bases). V was trimmed by 8 bases and J by 1 base, leaving 9 bases between them. The CDR3 has 13 residues. Germline loops: CDR1 MNHNS, CDR2 SASEGT.